This is a list of T cell receptor beta chains from one sample in a study of OX40 agonist ivuxolimab in advanced cancers. Assay used: immunoSEQ multiplex PCR; TCRdb lists only in-frame clones, some missing. The sample consists of roughly 75,000 clones, 86% of them appearing once. This specimen was CD4+ or CD8+ T cells sorted from blood, taken in a trial of the OX40 agonist ivuxolimab. The source of these receptors is an adult with an advanced solid tumor such as melanoma, head and neck, liver or kidney cancer. CDR3s leave out the opening cysteine and the closing phenylalanine or tryptophan. The order of the fields is CDR3 protein, V gene, J gene.

cdr3_aa: ASSGRTGAQYEQY
v_call: TRBV19
j_call: TRBJ2-7

cdr3_aa: ASSAGTGNFHEQF
v_call: TRBV7-2
j_call: TRBJ2-1

cdr3_aa: ASSLPGTGNEQY
v_call: TRBV13
j_call: TRBJ2-7

cdr3_aa: ASSLGGVSSTDTQY
v_call: TRBV5-1
j_call: TRBJ2-3

cdr3_aa: ASSKRGGQETQY
v_call: TRBV19
j_call: TRBJ2-5

cdr3_aa: ASSLMGGGQPQH
v_call: TRBV7-6
j_call: TRBJ1-5

cdr3_aa: ASSRTGGRQPQH
v_call: TRBV18
j_call: TRBJ1-5

cdr3_aa: ASKGFNYGYT
v_call: TRBV19
j_call: TRBJ1-2

cdr3_aa: ASTKGGGTEAF
v_call: TRBV5-5
j_call: TRBJ1-1

cdr3_aa: ASSGTGINEQF
v_call: TRBV5-1
j_call: TRBJ2-1

cdr3_aa: ASSSFGEGGNTIY
v_call: TRBV27
j_call: TRBJ1-3

cdr3_aa: ASSLTSGANEQF
v_call: TRBV5-1
j_call: TRBJ2-1

cdr3_aa: ASSLGISGANVLT
v_call: TRBV5-1
j_call: TRBJ2-6

cdr3_aa: AWVRTTLYT
v_call: TRBV30
j_call: TRBJ1-2

cdr3_aa: ASSLGGGLGSEQY
v_call: TRBV27
j_call: TRBJ2-7

cdr3_aa: ASSVAGGAYDTQY
v_call: TRBV9
j_call: TRBJ2-3

cdr3_aa: ASSPTVASGGHLYEQY
v_call: TRBV18
j_call: TRBJ2-7

cdr3_aa: ASTNPGQGDQETQY
v_call: TRBV6-6
j_call: TRBJ2-5

cdr3_aa: ASSEDRDEKLF
v_call: TRBV7-7
j_call: TRBJ1-4

cdr3_aa: ASSSDPQGASAYNSPLH
v_call: TRBV5-1
j_call: TRBJ1-6

cdr3_aa: AWSAGLYSGGSTGDTQY
v_call: TRBV30
j_call: TRBJ2-3

cdr3_aa: ASSQEKWGGSDTQY
v_call: TRBV4-1
j_call: TRBJ2-3

cdr3_aa: ASRLQGGETQY
v_call: TRBV6-6
j_call: TRBJ2-5

cdr3_aa: ASSLRVETQY
v_call: TRBV7-2
j_call: TRBJ2-5

cdr3_aa: ASSQDLNTGELF
v_call: TRBV18
j_call: TRBJ2-2

cdr3_aa: AWSVRWETQY
v_call: TRBV30
j_call: TRBJ2-5

cdr3_aa: ASSEKLATYNEQF
v_call: TRBV19
j_call: TRBJ2-1

cdr3_aa: ASSQDWGNQPQH
v_call: TRBV4-1
j_call: TRBJ1-5

cdr3_aa: ASTMTGGNTEAF
v_call: TRBV28
j_call: TRBJ1-1

cdr3_aa: ASSLTGYEQY
v_call: TRBV28
j_call: TRBJ2-7

cdr3_aa: ASSPQGAADTQY
v_call: TRBV7-3
j_call: TRBJ2-3

cdr3_aa: ASSQDRQWEQY
v_call: TRBV4-2
j_call: TRBJ2-7

cdr3_aa: ASSELGEKLF
v_call: TRBV6-1
j_call: TRBJ1-4

cdr3_aa: AISAATGGLNEQF
v_call: TRBV10-3
j_call: TRBJ2-1

cdr3_aa: ASSQMLLEGDTQY
v_call: TRBV11-2
j_call: TRBJ2-3

cdr3_aa: ASSPGGGSSGNTIY
v_call: TRBV7-3
j_call: TRBJ1-3

cdr3_aa: ASSYRPGTDSPLH
v_call: TRBV6-5
j_call: TRBJ1-6

cdr3_aa: ASRAPGFNEQF
v_call: TRBV7-2
j_call: TRBJ2-1

cdr3_aa: ASSRGVSNQPQH
v_call: TRBV6-5
j_call: TRBJ1-5

cdr3_aa: ASSPRGQTNEKLF
v_call: TRBV4-2
j_call: TRBJ1-4

cdr3_aa: ASSPVTSQLQY
v_call: TRBV5-4
j_call: TRBJ2-4

cdr3_aa: ASTQNRGSTEAF
v_call: TRBV4-3
j_call: TRBJ1-1